This entry describes one T cell receptor beta chain. As yet, its antigen is unknown. The sample is drawn from a study of cytomegalovirus exposure and HLA in healthy donors. Study-wide results and limits: Three of the chains that were CMV-associated were confirmed in vitro to be specific for CMV antigens.

Looked up from germline, CDR1 is LGHNA and CDR2 is YNFKEQ. The V gene lost 0 bases and the J gene lost 4 bases, with 12 bases spanning the gap. CDR3 size: 16 residues. Researchers ran the PCR with 60 Vbeta and 13 Jbeta primers. Assay: immunoSEQ multiplex PCR; the TCRdb copy retains only in-frame clones and omits some. In the table there are 120,000 to 150,000 clones, roughly 73% of which are singletons. Sequenced input: PBMCs. The rearrangement joins TRBV4-2 to TRBJ1-4; D call uncertain. The TCR sequence derives from a woman aged 18-29 years in good health and CMV-seronegative. The DNA for the CDR3 is TGTGCCAGCAGCCAAGAAGCCCGGGGTGGTAATGAAAAACTGTTTTTT. Amino acids: CASSQEARGGNEKLFF.